The 12 T cell receptor beta chains listed next were all sequenced from one sample in a study of T cells in Graves' hyperthyroidism and ophthalmopathy. What was amplified from RNA transcripts were TCR beta CDR3 regions. During a first-round RT-PCR of the TCR CDR3, the HTBI primer set was used. TCRdb independently ran MiXCR on the multiplex PCR reads; one entry per CDR3 protein. The table lists about 840,000 distinct CDR3 sequences, 35% to 45% of them singletons. Material: blood. These receptors were collected from a man aged 18 to 30 with Graves' hyperthyroidism.

The J gene is TRBJ2-2, the V gene TRBV20-1, with no clear D. V was shortened by 6 bases and J by 1 base, with 9 bases between the two germline ends. Germline V gives CDR1 DFQATT, CDR2 SNEGSKA (reference sequence). The CDR3 has 13 residues. As DNA, the CDR3 is TGCAGTGCCAGACTCGAGAACACCGGGGAGCTGTTTTTT. As protein: CSARLENTGELFF.

This chain joins TRBV9 and TRBJ1-1, with D unclear. This CDR3 has 13 residues. V was shortened by 0 bases and J by 6 bases, with 9 bases between the two germline ends. Germline CDR1 reads SGDLS; CDR2 reads YYNGEE. CDR3 nucleotides: TGTGCCAGCAGCGTAGGCCCAAGATCTGAAGCTTTCTTT. It encodes CASSVGPRSEAFF.

V is TRBV19 and J is TRBJ1-3; perhaps TRBD1 as D (5 bases). V lost 3 bases to trimming and J lost 0 bases, with 9 bases between them. The germline gives CDR1 LNHDA, CDR2 SQIVND (reference sequence). This CDR3 region has 15 residues. The DNA of the CDR3 is TGTGCCAGTAGTATTGAGGACAACTCTGGAAACACCATATATTTT. It is translated as CASSIEDNSGNTIYF.

This clonotype has a handful of counts. The V call is TRBV5-1, the J call TRBJ1-2; the D is unclear. The V end was cut by 3 bases, the J end by 5 bases, with 17 bases between. The CDR3 contains 15 residues. Germline V gives CDR1 SGHRS, CDR2 YFSETQ. The CDR3: CASSWLAEAEYGYTF. The CDR3 DNA is TGCGCCAGCAGCTGGCTCGCGGAGGCCGAATATGGCTACACCTTC.

At least ten counts were recorded for this clonotype. The J gene is TRBJ1-3, the V gene TRBV24-1; D possibly corresponds to TRBD1 (5 bases). Germline V gene data show CDR1 as KGHDR and CDR2 as SFDVKD. The CDR3 sequence is 12 residues long. V shed 10 bases and J shed 1 base, with 7 bases lying between them. This CDR3 is CATEGSGNTIYF. The CDR3 bases are TGTGCCACGGAGGGGTCTGGAAACACCATATATTTT.

A remark on this clonotype: The germline gene is not matched at one end of the junction; a read error may be the cause. The V and J genes are TRBV12-3 or TRBV12-4 and TRBJ1-1, with no clear D. The CDR3 is 13 residues long. DNA for the CDR3: TGTGCCAACAGTTTACCAGGGAACACTGAAGCTTTCTTT. This codes for CANSLPGNTEAFF.

Notes on this clonotype: Since a much larger clone is just one base distant, this may be a read error. V gene TRBV29-1 combines with J gene TRBJ1-3; D is ambiguous. Germline V gene lookup returns CDR1 SQVTM and CDR2 ANQGSEA. The CDR3 covers 14 residues. Trimming cost V 6 bases and J 3 bases, with 15 bases left between them. The CDR3 nucleotides read TGCAGCGTCGCCGGGGTTCTCTATGGAAACACCATATATTTT. It is translated as CSVAGVLYGNTIYF.

This clonotype has just a few counts. The V gene is TRBV19, the J gene TRBJ1-1; D ambiguous. The CDR3 loop spans 16 amino acids. Trimming took off 2 bases at V and 7 bases at J, with 20 bases between the two ends. Germline-derived CDR1 and CDR2 are LNHDA and SQIVND (reference sequence). The CDR3 region has the DNA TGTGCCAGTAGTATACCCACGGGAGGGATCCCCCTTGAAGCTTTCTTT. This sequence encodes CASSIPTGGIPLEAFF.

V is TRBV25-1 and J is TRBJ2-2; D uncertain. The V end was cut by 4 bases, the J end by 8 bases, with 11 bases between. Per germline, CDR1 MGHDK and CDR2 SYGVNS. The CDR3 extends over 13 amino acids. CDR3 nucleotide sequence: TGTGCCAGCAGTGTTGACCCCTCAGGGGAGCTGTTTTTT. This gives the protein CASSVDPSGELFF. The variable domain in full, with the rest retrieved from reference TRBV25-1 and TRBJ2-2, is EADIYQTPRYLVIGTGKKITLECSQTMGHDKMYWYQQDPGMELHLIHYSYGVNSTEKGDLSSESTVSRIRTEHFPLTLESARPSHTSQYLCASSVDPSGELFFGEGSRLTVL.

The V and J genes are TRBV5-6 and TRBJ2-7; D may match TRBD1 or TRBD2 (5 bases each). V lost 1 base and J 2 bases, leaving 16 bases between the germline ends. The CDR3 has 16 amino acids. Germline-derived CDR1 and CDR2 are SGHDT and YYEEEE. The CDR3 DNA reads TGTGCCAGCAGCTTGCTCGGGACCCAAACCGCCTACGAGCAGTACTTC. Residues: CASSLLGTQTAYEQYF.

Turning to this clonotype: One base away lies a much larger clone, so this may be a sequencing read error. The chain links TRBV2 to TRBJ1-2, with 8 nucleotides matching TRBD1. The CDR3 runs to 14 residues. The germline V gene encodes CDR1 SNHLY and CDR2 FYNNEI. CDR3 nucleotides: TGTGCCACCGGACAGGGCCCAGCTAACTATGCCTACACCTTC. Its protein is CATGQGPANYAYTF.

This clonotype was seen repeatedly, ten times or more. The chain has TRBV11-2 and TRBJ2-5; the D gene is possibly TRBD1 (6 bases). V lost 5 bases and J lost 4, with 14 bases in between. CDR3 length equals 14 residues. Germline V gives CDR1 SGHAT, CDR2 FQNNGV. The CDR3 spells CASSPQGGRETQYF. Here the CDR3 DNA reads TGTGCCAGCAGCCCACAGGGCGGCAGAGAGACCCAGTACTTC.